The T cell receptor beta chain described here comes from a study of blood T cells in healthy people across ages. Findings and caveats of the study: Higher diversity, along with more naive CD4+ cells, distinguished long-lived donors from aged donors. With unsorted PBMCs, a conclusive comparison of naive versus antigen-experienced cells was not possible.

This clonotype came up many times. What it binds is not known. The donors, healthy Caucasians from Russia, were aged roughly 6 to 90. The CDR3 consists of 13 residues. Germline V CDR1 and CDR2: SSHAT, FNYEAQ (reference sequence). Sample-barcoded 5' priming and a J-beta primer mix drove a second PCR of roughly 6 to 12 cycles. TCRdb re-analysed the 5' RACE reads in MiXCR, keeping a single row per CDR3 protein. The data hold under 1,000,000 distinct CDR3 sequences, with approximately 35% observed a single time. This TCR came from a man between 18 and 35 years old in good health. This rearrangement joins TRBV7-7 to TRBJ2-3; the match to TRBD2 covers 8 bases. Sequenced sample: blood. The CDR3 DNA reads as TGTGCTAGCGCTAGCGGGCCCACAGATACGCAGTATTTT. Its protein is CASASGPTDTQYF.